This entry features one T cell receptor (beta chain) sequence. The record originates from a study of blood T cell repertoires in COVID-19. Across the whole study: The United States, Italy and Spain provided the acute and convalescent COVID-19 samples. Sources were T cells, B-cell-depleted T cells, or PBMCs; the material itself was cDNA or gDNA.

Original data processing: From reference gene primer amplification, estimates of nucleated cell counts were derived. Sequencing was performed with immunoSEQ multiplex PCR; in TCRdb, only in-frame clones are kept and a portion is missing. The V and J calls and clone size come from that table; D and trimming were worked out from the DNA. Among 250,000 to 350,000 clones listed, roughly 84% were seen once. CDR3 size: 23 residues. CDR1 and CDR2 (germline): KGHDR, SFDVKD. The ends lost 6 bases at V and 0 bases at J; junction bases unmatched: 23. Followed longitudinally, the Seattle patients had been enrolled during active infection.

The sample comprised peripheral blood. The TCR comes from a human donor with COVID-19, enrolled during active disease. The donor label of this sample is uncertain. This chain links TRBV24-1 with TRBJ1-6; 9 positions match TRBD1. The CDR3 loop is CATSPYTSQGQGNVSSYNSPLHF. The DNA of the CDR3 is TGTGCCACCAGTCCTTATACGTCCCAGGGACAGGGTAACGTTAGCTCCTATAATTCACCCCTCCACTTT.